The sequence of this T cell receptor beta chain was determined in a study of shared clonotypes between healthy human individuals. Germline V gives CDR1 SGHAT, CDR2 FQNNGV. V gave up 1 base and J gave up 1 base; unmatched junction bases: 9. The CDR3 loop spans 17 amino acids. TCRdb's table, derived via immunoSEQ multiplex PCR, lists solely in-frame clones and lacks some. The sample has about 700,000 clones, around 90% seen once. Naive CD8 populations comprised CD45RO-negative cells positively selected for CCR7, excluding terminally differentiated effector memory CD45RA+ cells. All donors qualified as healthy HIV-negative adults and had experienced no recent acute infections or vaccinations.

Sequenced input: naive CD8+ T cells sorted from blood. This rearrangement joins TRBV11-2 to TRBJ1-1; 7 bases match TRBD1. This TCR derives from a man under 40 in good health. In nucleotides, the CDR3 is TGTGCCAGCAGCTTAGGGCGACAGGGCGAGGGGAACACTGAAGCTTTCTTT. This codes for CASSLGRQGEGNTEAFF.